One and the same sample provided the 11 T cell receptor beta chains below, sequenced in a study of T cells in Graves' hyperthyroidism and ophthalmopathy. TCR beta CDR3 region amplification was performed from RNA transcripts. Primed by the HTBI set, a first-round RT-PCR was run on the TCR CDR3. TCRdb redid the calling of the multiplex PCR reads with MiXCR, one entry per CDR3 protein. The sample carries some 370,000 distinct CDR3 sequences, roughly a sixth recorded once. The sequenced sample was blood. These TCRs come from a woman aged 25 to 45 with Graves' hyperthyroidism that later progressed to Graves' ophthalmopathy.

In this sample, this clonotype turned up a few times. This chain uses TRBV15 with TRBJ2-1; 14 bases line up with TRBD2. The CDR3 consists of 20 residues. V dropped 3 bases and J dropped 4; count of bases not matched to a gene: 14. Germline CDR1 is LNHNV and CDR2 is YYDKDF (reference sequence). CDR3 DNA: TGTGCCACCAGCAGGGAGCTAACTGGGACTAGCGGGAGTTTGTACAATGAGCAGTTCTTC. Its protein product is CATSRELTGTSGSLYNEQFF.

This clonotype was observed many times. The CDR3 DNA reads TGTGCCAGCAGACCGGGACAGCCGAACACTGAAGCTTTCTTT. Its translation is CASRPGQPNTEAFF. The chain uses TRBV27 and TRBJ1-1, with 7 bases fitting TRBD1. Losses at the gene ends were 6 bases for V and 1 base for J; bases not matched to a gene: 5. CDR1 is MNHEY, CDR2 SMNVEV, per germline (reference sequence). The CDR3 is 14 residues long.

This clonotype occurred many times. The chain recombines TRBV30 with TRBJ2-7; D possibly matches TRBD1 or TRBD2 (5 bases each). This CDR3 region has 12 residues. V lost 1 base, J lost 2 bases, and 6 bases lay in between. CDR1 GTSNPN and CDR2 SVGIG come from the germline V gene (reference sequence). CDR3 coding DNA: TGTGCCTGGAGTGGAGGGGCCTACGAGCAGTACTTC. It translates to CAWSGGAYEQYF.

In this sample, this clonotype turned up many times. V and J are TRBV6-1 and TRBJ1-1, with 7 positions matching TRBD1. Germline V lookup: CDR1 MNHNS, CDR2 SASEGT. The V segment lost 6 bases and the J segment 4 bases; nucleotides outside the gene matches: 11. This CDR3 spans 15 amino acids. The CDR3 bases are TGTGCCAGCAGCAGACAGGGACGATCGGGCACTGAAGCTTTCTTT. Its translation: CASSRQGRSGTEAFF.

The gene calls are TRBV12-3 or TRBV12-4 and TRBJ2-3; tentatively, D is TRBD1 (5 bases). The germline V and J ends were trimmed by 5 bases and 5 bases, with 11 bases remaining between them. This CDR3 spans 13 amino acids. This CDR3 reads CASSQTVEDTQYF. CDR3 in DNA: TGTGCCAGCAGTCAGACAGTGGAAGATACGCAGTATTTT.

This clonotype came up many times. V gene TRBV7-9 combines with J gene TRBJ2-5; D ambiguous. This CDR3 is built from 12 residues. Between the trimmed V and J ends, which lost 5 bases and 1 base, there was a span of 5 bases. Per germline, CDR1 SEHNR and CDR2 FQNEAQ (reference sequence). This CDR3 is CASSHFQETQYF. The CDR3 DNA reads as TGTGCCAGCAGCCACTTCCAAGAGACCCAGTACTTC. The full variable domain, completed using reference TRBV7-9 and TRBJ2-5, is DTGVSQNPRHKITKRGQNVTFRCDPISEHNRLYWYRQTLGQGPEFLTYFQNEAQLEKSRLLSDRFSAERPKGSFSTLEIQRTEQGDSAMYLCASSHFQETQYFGPGTRLLVL.

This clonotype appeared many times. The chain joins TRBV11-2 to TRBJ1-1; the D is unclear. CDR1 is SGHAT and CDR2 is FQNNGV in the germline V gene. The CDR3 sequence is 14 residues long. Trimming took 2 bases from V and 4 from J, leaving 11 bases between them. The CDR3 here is CASSLTDVSTEAFF. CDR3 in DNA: TGTGCCAGCAGCTTAACTGACGTGAGCACTGAAGCTTTCTTT. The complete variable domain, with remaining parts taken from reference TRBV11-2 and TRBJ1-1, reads EAGVAQSPRYKIIEKRQSVAFWCNPISGHATLYWYQQILGQGPKLLIQFQNNGVVDDSQLPKDRFSAERLKGVDSTLKIQPAKLEDSAVYLCASSLTDVSTEAFFGQGTRLTVV.

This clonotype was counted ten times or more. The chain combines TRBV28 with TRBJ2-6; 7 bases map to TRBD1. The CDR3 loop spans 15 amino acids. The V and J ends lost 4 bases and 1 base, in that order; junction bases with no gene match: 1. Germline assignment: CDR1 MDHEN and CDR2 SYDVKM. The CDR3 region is CASSYRGSGANVLTF. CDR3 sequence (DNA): TGTGCCAGCAGTTACAGGGGATCTGGGGCCAACGTCCTGACTTTC.

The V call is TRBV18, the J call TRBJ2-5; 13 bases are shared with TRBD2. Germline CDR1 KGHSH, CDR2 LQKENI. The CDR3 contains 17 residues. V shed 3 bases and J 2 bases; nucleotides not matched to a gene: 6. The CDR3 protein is CASSPRRTSGGQETQYF. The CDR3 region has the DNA TGTGCCAGCTCACCTCGGAGGACTAGCGGGGGTCAAGAGACCCAGTACTTC.

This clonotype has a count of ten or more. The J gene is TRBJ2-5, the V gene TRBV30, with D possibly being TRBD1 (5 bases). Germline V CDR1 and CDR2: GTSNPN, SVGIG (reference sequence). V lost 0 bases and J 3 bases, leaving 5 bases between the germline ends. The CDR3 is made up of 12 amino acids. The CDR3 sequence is CAWSVQEETQYF. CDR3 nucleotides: TGTGCCTGGAGTGTACAGGAAGAGACCCAGTACTTC.

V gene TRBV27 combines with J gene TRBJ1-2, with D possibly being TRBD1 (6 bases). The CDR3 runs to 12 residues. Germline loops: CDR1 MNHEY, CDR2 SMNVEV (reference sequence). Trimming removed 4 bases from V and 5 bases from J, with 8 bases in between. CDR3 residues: CASSWQGYGYTF. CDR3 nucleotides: TGTGCCAGCAGTTGGCAGGGGTATGGCTACACCTTC.